The 30 T cell receptor beta chains below were found in one sample sequenced in a study of T-cell memory formation after mild COVID-19. TCRdb re-called the 5' RACE reads with MiXCR, one entry per CDR3 protein. Of a few hundred thousand distinct CDR3 sequences detected, roughly 18% appear once; the ten largest clones hold roughly 24%. Source material: PBMCs or a T cell subset sorted from them (not recorded which). Every receptor here comes from a man younger than 35 who had mild COVID-19 (a few samples of this study predate the infection). Cell type and time point are not known.

This clonotype was observed a handful of times. The chain employs TRBV24-1 and TRBJ2-1; 12 nucleotides align to TRBD2. CDR3 length: 15 residues. CDR1 and CDR2 (germline): KGHDR, SFDVKD. V shed 3 bases, J shed 10 bases, and the junction held 6 bases outside the gene matches. The CDR3 DNA follows: TGTGCCACCAGTGATCCAAGGACTAGCGGGGTCGAGCAGTTCTTC. The encoded protein is CATSDPRTSGVEQFF.

This sequence joins TRBV18 and TRBJ1-2; D is possibly TRBD1 (5 bases). CDR1 is KGHSH, CDR2 LQKENI, per germline. This CDR3 spans 15 amino acids. V was trimmed by 4 bases and J by 3 bases, leaving 15 bases between them. The CDR3 region is CASSQYDSPDYGYTF. CDR3 DNA sequence: TGTGCCAGCTCACAATATGACAGCCCTGACTATGGCTACACCTTC.

This chain links TRBV12-3 or TRBV12-4 with TRBJ2-3; no definite D call. Trimming removed 4 bases at V and 1 base at J, with 12 bases between. The CDR3 sequence is 15 residues long. The CDR3 loop reads CASSYRADGTDTQYF. As DNA, the CDR3 is TGTGCCAGCAGTTATCGGGCCGACGGCACAGATACGCAGTATTTT.

The table lists this clonotype with many counts. The chain couples TRBV4-1 to TRBJ2-1; TRBD2 matches 14 bases. This CDR3 has 16 residues. Per germline, CDR1 MGHRA and CDR2 YSYEKL. Trimming removed 4 bases from V and 3 bases from J; junction bases left unmatched: 2. The CDR3 DNA reads as TGCGCCAGCAGCCCCGGGACTAGCGGGGGCTACAATGAGCAGTTCTTC. Its translation is CASSPGTSGGYNEQFF.

V gene TRBV20-1 combines with J gene TRBJ2-3; TRBD1 aligns across 7 bases. Germline loops: CDR1 DFQATT, CDR2 SNEGSKA (reference sequence). This CDR3 spans 16 amino acids. V shed 3 bases, J shed 2 bases, and the junction held 11 bases outside the gene matches. The CDR3 region is CSASNWRQGVTDTQYF. In DNA form, the CDR3 reads TGCAGTGCTAGCAATTGGAGACAGGGAGTCACAGATACGCAGTATTTT.

V usage is TRBV24-1 and J usage is TRBJ1-2; the D is unclear. Trimming shortened V by 0 bases and J by 4 bases, and 8 bases separated the two germline ends. The CDR3 length is 14 residues. Germline V gives CDR1 KGHDR, CDR2 SFDVKD. CDR3 nucleotide sequence: TGTGCCACCAGTGATTTGGATATGGGCTATGGCTACACCTTC. Encoded protein: CATSDLDMGYGYTF.

The chain recombines TRBV2 with TRBJ1-4; no firm D call. The germline V gene has CDR1 SNHLY and CDR2 FYNNEI. V dropped 1 base and J dropped 6 bases, with 6 bases sitting between them. The CDR3 extends over 13 amino acids. The DNA for the CDR3 is TGTGCCAGCAGTGAAGGTGTCCATGAAAAACTGTTTTTT. Its protein is CASSEGVHEKLFF. Combining the CDR3 with reference TRBV2 and TRBJ1-4 gives the whole variable domain EPEVTQTPSHQVTQMGQEVILRCVPISNHLYFYWYRQILGQKVEFLVSFYNNEISEKSEIFDDQFSVERPDGSNFTLKIRSTKLEDSAMYFCASSEGVHEKLFFGSGTQLSVL.

The chain recombines TRBV3-1 with TRBJ2-2, with D perhaps assigned TRBD1 or TRBD2 (6 bases each). This CDR3 region has 15 residues. The germline CDR1 and CDR2 sequences are LGHDT and YNNKEL (reference sequence). V lost 0 bases and J 7 bases, leaving 12 bases between the germline ends. The CDR3 nucleotides read TGTGCCAGCAGCCAAGATTCGGGGGCGAGCGGGGAGCTGTTTTTT. Translated, it gives CASSQDSGASGELFF.

V is TRBV13 and J is TRBJ2-7; D remains ambiguous. Germline lookup yields CDR1 PRHDT and CDR2 FYEKMQ (reference sequence). CDR3 length: 13 amino acids. Trimming shortened V by 3 bases and J by 3 bases, and 9 bases separated the two germline ends. This CDR3 is CASSFWTLYEQYF. The CDR3 DNA follows: TGTGCCAGCAGCTTCTGGACCCTCTACGAGCAGTACTTC.

This clonotype has more than one count but fewer than ten. This chain uses TRBV10-3 with TRBJ2-7; a weak D match, TRBD1 (5 bases). The CDR3 length is 13 residues. V was pared by 2 bases and J by 5 bases, with 10 bases between. Looked up from germline, CDR1 is ENHRY and CDR2 is SYGVKD. The CDR3 DNA reads as TGTGCCATCAGTGAGGCAGGGTCGAACGAGCAGTACTTC. Translating gives CAISEAGSNEQYF.

A few counts support this clonotype. V is TRBV6-5 and J is TRBJ1-2; possible D gene TRBD1, 5 bases. The germline CDR1 and CDR2 sequences are MNHEY and SVGAGI. The germline V and J ends were trimmed by 2 bases and 4 bases, with 5 bases remaining between them. This CDR3 is built from 12 residues. CDR3 loop: CASSYRGYGYTF. The CDR3 DNA sequence: TGTGCCAGCAGTTACAGGGGCTATGGCTACACCTTC.

This clonotype was recorded a few times. V and J are TRBV18 and TRBJ1-2; 7 bases agree with TRBD1. With V trimmed by 2 bases and J by 5 bases, 5 bases remained unmatched. CDR3 length: 14 residues. Per germline, CDR1 KGHSH and CDR2 LQKENI. CDR3 in DNA: TGTGCCAGCTCACCAGAGACAGGGTTATATGGCTACACCTTC. It specifies CASSPETGLYGYTF. Full variable domain (rest looked up from reference TRBV18 and TRBJ1-2): NAGVMQNPRHLVRRRGQEARLRCSPMKGHSHVYWYRQLPEEGLKFMVYLQKENIIDESGMPKERFSAEFPKEGPSILRIQQVVRGDSAAYFCASSPETGLYGYTFGSGTRLTVV.

This clonotype appeared many times. This rearrangement joins TRBV7-9 to TRBJ2-1; D uncertain. This CDR3 is built from 11 residues. V was trimmed by 3 bases and J by 8 bases, leaving 5 bases between them. Germline values: CDR1 SEHNR, CDR2 FQNEAQ (reference sequence). The CDR3 sequence is CASSFSYEQFF. CDR3 DNA: TGTGCCAGCAGCTTCAGCTATGAGCAGTTCTTC.

J is TRBJ2-3 and V is TRBV28; 7 positions match TRBD2. The V and J ends lost 3 bases and 5 bases, in that order; junction bases with no gene match: 5. The CDR3 runs 14 residues. Looked up from germline, CDR1 is MDHEN and CDR2 is SYDVKM. The CDR3 here is CASSFRTRGDTQYF. The CDR3 DNA reads TGTGCCAGCAGTTTCAGGACTAGAGGAGATACGCAGTATTTT.

The J gene is TRBJ1-1, the V gene TRBV5-1; D may be TRBD1 (6 bases). V was shortened by 1 base and J by 5 bases, with 15 bases between the two germline ends. Germline CDR1 is SGHRS and CDR2 is YFSETQ. CDR3 length: 15 residues. The CDR3 region is CASSLSTERGTEAFF. The DNA for the CDR3 is TGCGCCAGCAGCTTGTCGACGGAAAGGGGGACTGAAGCTTTCTTT.

The V gene is TRBV18, the J gene TRBJ2-3; D unclear. The germline V gene encodes CDR1 KGHSH and CDR2 LQKENI. There are 16 residues in the CDR3. V lost 2 bases, J lost 1 base, and 13 bases lay in between. The CDR3 sequence: CASSPKGKKGTDTQYF. In DNA, the CDR3 is TGTGCCAGCTCACCAAAAGGGAAGAAAGGCACAGATACGCAGTATTTT.

This clonotype appeared once. The DNA of the CDR3 is TGCAGTGCTAGAGATACGACTAGCGGGGTCCAAGAGACCCAGTACTTC. Translation gives CSARDTTSGVQETQYF. This rearrangement joins TRBV20-1 to TRBJ2-5; 11 nucleotides line up with TRBD2. Germline assignment: CDR1 DFQATT and CDR2 SNEGSKA (reference sequence). The CDR3 sequence is 16 residues long. With 0 bases clipped from V and 1 base from J, the junction kept 4 bases outside the gene matches.

J is TRBJ2-5 and V is TRBV14, with D hard to call. The CDR3 covers 15 residues. Germline V CDR1 and CDR2: SGHDN, FVKESK. Trimming removed 10 bases at V and 7 bases at J, with 25 bases between. CDR3 residues: CAIPPGIEEGGTQYF. CDR3 nucleotide sequence: TGTGCCATCCCTCCTGGAATAGAGGAAGGTGGGACCCAGTACTTC. Complete variable domain (other parts from reference TRBV14 and TRBJ2-5): EAGVTQFPSHSVIEKGQTVTLRCDPISGHDNLYWYRRVMGKEIKFLLHFVKESKQDESGMPNNRFLAERTGGTYSTLKVQPAELEDSGVYFCAIPPGIEEGGTQYFGPGTRLLVL.

Only a few counts were recorded for this clonotype. The rearrangement joins TRBV4-1 to TRBJ2-5; a weak D match, TRBD2 (5 bases). Germline V gene lookup returns CDR1 MGHRA and CDR2 YSYEKL. The CDR3 loop spans 14 amino acids. Trimming pared 1 base from V and 6 bases from J, leaving 12 bases between. The CDR3 nucleotides are TGCGCCAGCAGCCAAGGGGAGCCACAAAAGACCCAGTACTTC. As protein: CASSQGEPQKTQYF.

This clonotype was seen only a few times. The CDR3 coding sequence is TGTGCCAGCAGTTTTGACGAGAGGGATACGCAGTATTTT. As protein: CASSFDERDTQYF. The gene calls are TRBV12-3 or TRBV12-4 and TRBJ2-3; D is ambiguous. This CDR3 comprises 13 residues. V was pared by 3 bases and J by 6 bases, with 10 bases between.

This clonotype was picked up a small number of times. The V and J genes are TRBV28 and TRBJ2-3; a possible D gene is TRBD2 (6 bases). Germline V gene data show CDR1 as MDHEN and CDR2 as SYDVKM. This CDR3 has 16 residues. V was shortened by 3 bases and J by 0 bases, with 13 bases between the two germline ends. This CDR3 is CASSLEGFASTDTQYF. The CDR3, as DNA: TGTGCCAGCAGTTTGGAGGGCTTCGCTAGCACAGATACGCAGTATTTT.

The V gene is TRBV7-9, the J gene TRBJ1-3; D is possibly TRBD1 (5 bases). Trimming took 6 bases from V and 1 from J, leaving 13 bases between them. Germline V gene lookup returns CDR1 SEHNR and CDR2 FQNEAQ (reference sequence). This CDR3 has 15 residues. Here the CDR3 reads CASRGVAGSGNTIYF. The CDR3 DNA is TGTGCCAGCAGGGGGGTCGCAGGGTCTGGAAACACCATATATTTT.

This clonotype was found a few times. The gene calls are TRBV12-3 or TRBV12-4 and TRBJ2-1; tentatively, D is TRBD2 (6 bases). V lost 6 bases, J lost 0 bases, and 12 bases lay in between. CDR3 length equals 15 residues. CDR3 sequence: CASRPRGSSYNEQFF. The CDR3 DNA reads TGTGCCAGCAGGCCCCGGGGGAGCTCCTACAATGAGCAGTTCTTC.

This clonotype was detected a few times. The rearrangement joins TRBV4-2 to TRBJ2-1, with TRBD2 identical over 8 bases. Germline trimming cut 4 bases from V and 7 bases from J; bases unmatched to any gene: 9. The germline V gene has CDR1 LGHNA and CDR2 YNFKEQ. The CDR3 extends over 15 amino acids. The CDR3 loop is CASSRRGGDVNEQFF. Written as DNA, the CDR3 is TGTGCCAGCAGCCGTCGGGGGGGCGATGTGAATGAGCAGTTCTTC.

The table lists this clonotype with a few counts. The chain uses TRBV7-9 and TRBJ1-2; D ambiguous. V shed 5 bases and J shed 5 bases, with 15 bases lying between them. This CDR3 is 14 amino acids long. Germline CDR1 is SEHNR and CDR2 is FQNEAQ (reference sequence). The CDR3 reads CASSPRRSNYGYTF. DNA for the CDR3: TGTGCCAGCAGCCCTAGGAGGAGCAATTATGGCTACACCTTC.

V gene TRBV19 combines with J gene TRBJ1-5, with D uncertain. The length of the CDR3 is 11 residues. The V gene's germline CDR1 is LNHDA and CDR2 SQIVND (reference sequence). With 5 bases removed from V and 9 bases from J, the gap between germline ends came to 8 bases. CDR3 sequence (DNA): TGTGCCAGTAGTGACCGGGGGCCCCAGCATTTT. This translates into CASSDRGPQHF.

The chain employs TRBV20-1 and TRBJ2-7, with 10 positions matching TRBD1. The V gene's germline CDR1 is DFQATT and CDR2 SNEGSKA (reference sequence). CDR3 size: 15 residues. The J segment lost 3 bases and the V segment lost 6 bases, leaving 11 bases of the junction unmatched. The CDR3 reads CSALTGQGSYYEQYV. CDR3 nucleotides: TGCAGTGCCCTAACGGGACAGGGGAGTTACTACGAGCAGTACGTC.

This clonotype occurred a few times. The rearrangement joins TRBV30 to TRBJ1-1; D gene uncertain. V lost 0 bases, J lost 8 bases, and 7 bases lay in between. Germline V gene lookup returns CDR1 GTSNPN and CDR2 SVGIG (reference sequence). There are 11 residues in the CDR3. In DNA form, the CDR3 reads TGTGCCTGGAGTGTAGTGTCCGAAGCTTTCTTT. It yields the protein CAWSVVSEAFF. Full variable domain (rest looked up from reference TRBV30 and TRBJ1-1): SQTIHQWPATLVQPVGSPLSLECTVEGTSNPNLYWYRQAAGRGLQLLFYSVGIGQISSEVPQNLSASRPQDRQFILSSKKLLLSDSGFYLCAWSVVSEAFFGQGTRLTVV.

This clonotype has just a few counts. The J gene is TRBJ2-5, the V gene TRBV29-1; D ambiguous. From germline, CDR1 is SQVTM and CDR2 ANQGSEA. V was clipped by 2 bases and J by 5 bases, with 12 bases between them. CDR3 size: 13 residues. The CDR3, as DNA: TGCAGCGTTGAATTGTGGGTCCCCGAGACCCAGTACTTC. Its translation: CSVELWVPETQYF.

The sample holds a few counts of this clonotype. This chain links TRBV9 with TRBJ1-2; D remains ambiguous. CDR1 SGDLS and CDR2 YYNGEE come from the germline V gene. The CDR3 length is 14 residues. With 2 bases removed from V and 7 bases from J, the gap between germline ends came to 15 bases. DNA for the CDR3: TGTGCCAGCAGCGTTATGGCCGGGTTCGCTGGCTACACCTTC. Translation gives CASSVMAGFAGYTF.